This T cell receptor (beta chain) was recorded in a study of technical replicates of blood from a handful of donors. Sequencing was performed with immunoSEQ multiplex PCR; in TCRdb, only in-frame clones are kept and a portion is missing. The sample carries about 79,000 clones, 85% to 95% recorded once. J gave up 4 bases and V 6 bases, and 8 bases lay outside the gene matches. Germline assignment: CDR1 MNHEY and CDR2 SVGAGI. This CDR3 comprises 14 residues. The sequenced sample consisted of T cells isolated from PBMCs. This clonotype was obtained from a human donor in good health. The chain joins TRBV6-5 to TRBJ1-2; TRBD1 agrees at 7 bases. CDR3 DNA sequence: TGTGCCAGCAGAAAAGACAGGGTTCCCTATGGCTACACCTTC. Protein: CASRKDRVPYGYTF.